This T cell receptor (beta chain) is from a study of cytomegalovirus exposure and HLA in healthy donors. Study summary: Genotyping showed less than 85% of over 350 donors falling in the Caucasian-associated ancestry cluster.

Vbeta (60) and Jbeta (13) primers were used in the PCR. Generated by immunoSEQ multiplex PCR, the TCRdb table keeps only in-frame clones and is missing some. The sample consists of tens of thousands of clones, over 70% of them appearing once. Points from the study as a whole: Sequencing likely produced, as an artifact, a cluster of highly shared sequence variants. An analysis that came later showed most CMV-associated TCR beta chains appearing HLA-restricted.

Deletions cut 5 bases from V and 2 bases from J, with 18 bases between. The CDR3 runs to 16 residues. Germline V gene data show CDR1 as MNHNY and CDR2 as SVGAGI (reference sequence). Note on this clone: What it recognizes is unknown.

The source material was PBMCs. This sequence was found in a woman aged 40 to 49 in good health and CMV-seronegative. The chain employs TRBV6-6 and TRBJ1-2, with a weak D call TRBD1 (6 bases). CDR3 coding DNA: TGTGCCAGCAGTACCGGCCAGGGGAGCGAAAACTATGGCTACACCTTC. Encoded protein: CASSTGQGSENYGYTF.